Following are 21 T cell receptor beta chains from one sample sequenced in a study of beta chain features in type 1 diabetes. Expressed TCRB transcripts got sequenced, as all isolated RNA was reverse transcribed. Here immunoSEQ multiplex PCR was the method, and the copy in TCRdb shows in-frame clones only, minus some. The sample has about 370,000 clones, over 12% seen once. Source material: naive CD4+ T cells from blood. These receptors were obtained from a woman between 18 and 29 years old in good health.

The chain employs TRBV9 and TRBJ1-5; D call uncertain. Trimming cost V 2 bases and J 3 bases, with 6 bases left between them. The germline gives CDR1 SGDLS, CDR2 YYNGEE. This CDR3 has 13 amino acids. The CDR3 DNA is TGTGCCAGCAGCGTCATGTCCAATCAGCCCCAGCATTTT. Translation: CASSVMSNQPQHF.

The chain joins TRBV7-9 to TRBJ1-2, with D possibly matching TRBD1 (5 bases). Per the germline V gene, CDR1 is SEHNR and CDR2 is FQNEAQ (reference sequence). The CDR3 is 14 amino acids. The V gene lost 3 bases and the J gene lost 5 bases, with 13 bases spanning the gap. The CDR3 DNA is TGTGCCAGCAGCTTGAACAGGAGATCTTATGGCTACACCTTC. This sequence encodes CASSLNRRSYGYTF.

The chain carries TRBV27 and TRBJ2-1; 12 bases are shared with TRBD2. Germline V gene data show CDR1 as MNHEY and CDR2 as SMNVEV (reference sequence). The CDR3 spans 17 residues. The V and J ends lost 3 bases and 10 bases, in that order; junction bases with no gene match: 13. The CDR3 nucleotides are TGTGCCAGCAGTTTGGCTAGCGGGAGGGCAAGCACCGGCGAGCAGTTCTTC. Its protein product is CASSLASGRASTGEQFF.

This chain connects TRBV30 to TRBJ2-7, with D hard to call. Trimming took off 5 bases at V and 3 bases at J, with 8 bases between the two ends. The CDR3 has 11 residues. Germline V gene sequence: CDR1 GTSNPN, CDR2 SVGIG (reference sequence). CDR3 nucleotides: TGTGCCTGGGCTAGTCTCTACGAGCAGTACTTC. It encodes CAWASLYEQYF.

The rearrangement links TRBV9 to TRBJ1-5, with TRBD1 matching over 7 bases. The germline CDR1 and CDR2 sequences are SGDLS and YYNGEE. J lost 4 bases, V lost 4 bases, and 5 bases had no gene match. CDR3 size: 14 residues. As DNA, the CDR3 is TGTGCCAGCAGCTCCGACAGGGAAAATCAGCCCCAGCATTTT. Translated, it gives CASSSDRENQPQHF.

The chain combines TRBV30 with TRBJ1-3; TRBD1 is a possible D gene (5 bases). The length of the CDR3 is 12 residues. CDR1 is GTSNPN, CDR2 SVGIG, per germline (reference sequence). Trimming took off 8 bases at V and 4 bases at J, with 12 bases between the two ends. The CDR3 DNA sequence: TGTGCCCTCTCGGGGGGAGGAAACACCATATATTTT. It specifies CALSGGGNTIYF.

This clone was counted between two and nine times. The chain combines TRBV28 with TRBJ2-5; a weak D match, TRBD1 (6 bases). Trimming stripped 6 bases from V and 0 bases from J, with 11 bases between. This CDR3 contains 14 residues. Per germline, CDR1 MDHEN and CDR2 SYDVKM. The DNA of the CDR3 is TGTGCCAGCAGCATCCAGGGGCACCAAGAGACCCAGTACTTC. The encoded protein is CASSIQGHQETQYF.

This chain joins TRBV29-1 and TRBJ1-1, with 7 positions matching TRBD1. J gave up 1 base and V 7 bases, and 9 bases lay outside the gene matches. CDR1 and CDR2 from the germline V gene are SQVTM and ANQGSEA. This CDR3 spans 14 amino acids. The CDR3 sequence is CSALRGLTNTEAFF. DNA for the CDR3: TGCAGCGCCTTAAGGGGGCTAACGAACACTGAAGCTTTCTTT.

The chain employs TRBV5-1 and TRBJ2-5, with a possible D match to TRBD2 (5 bases). The CDR3 length is 15 residues. The germline CDR1 and CDR2 sequences are SGHRS and YFSETQ. With 3 bases removed from V and 5 bases from J, the gap between germline ends came to 17 bases. The DNA of the CDR3 is TGCGCCAGCAGCTCGAGACCCGGGAACGGGGAGACCCAGTACTTC. Translating it yields CASSSRPGNGETQYF.

V and J are TRBV7-9 and TRBJ1-2, with 8 bases identical to TRBD1. J gave up 8 bases and V 6 bases, and 5 bases lay outside the gene matches. The CDR3 length is 12 residues. Germline loops: CDR1 SEHNR, CDR2 FQNEAQ (reference sequence). The CDR3 protein is CASRKTGVGYTF. In DNA form, the CDR3 reads TGTGCCAGCAGGAAGACAGGGGTCGGCTACACCTTC.

This rearrangement joins TRBV25-1 to TRBJ2-7; maybe TRBD1 (6 bases). V was trimmed by 4 bases and J by 9 bases, leaving 19 bases between them. CDR1 MGHDK and CDR2 SYGVNS come from the germline V gene. The CDR3 is made up of 14 amino acids. In DNA, the CDR3 is TGTGCCAGCAGTGGGACACCCCAAGGGGGTAGGCAGTACTTC. As protein: CASSGTPQGGRQYF.

In its sample, this clone was seen a few times. CDR3: CASSRSGGPTYEQYF. CDR3 bases: TGTGCCAGCAGCCGGTCAGGGGGGCCAACCTACGAGCAGTACTTC. The J gene is TRBJ2-7, the V gene TRBV4-2; a weak D match, TRBD1 (7 bases). Looked up from germline, CDR1 is LGHNA and CDR2 is YNFKEQ. The CDR3 has 15 amino acids. Trimming shortened V by 4 bases and J by 2 bases, and 15 bases separated the two germline ends.

The rearrangement links TRBV4-1 to TRBJ2-1; 13 nucleotides align to TRBD2. The junction had 6 bases not matched to a gene; V was cut back by 4 bases and J by 9 bases. The CDR3 loop spans 15 amino acids. Germline V gene sequence: CDR1 MGHRA, CDR2 YSYEKL. The CDR3 sequence is CASSRGLAGAGEQFF. The CDR3, as DNA: TGCGCCAGCAGCCGCGGACTAGCGGGAGCGGGTGAGCAGTTCTTC.

This sequence joins TRBV7-9 and TRBJ2-7, with a tentative D call TRBD1 (5 bases). The CDR3 extends over 16 amino acids. Germline CDR1 reads SEHNR; CDR2 reads FQNEAQ (reference sequence). V lost 3 bases and J 1 base, leaving 16 bases between the germline ends. CDR3 DNA: TGTGCCAGCAGCTTGGCCGACAGCTTAGGTTCCTACGAGCAGTACTTC. Amino acids: CASSLADSLGSYEQYF.

This clone showed up just a few times. V is TRBV6-1 and J is TRBJ2-1; TRBD2 might be the D (6 bases). The CDR3 consists of 13 residues. Trimming stripped 11 bases from V and 0 bases from J, with 11 bases between. CDR1 and CDR2 from the germline V gene are MNHNS and SASEGT. In nucleotides, the CDR3 is TGTGCCGCCCGGCGGGACTCCTACAATGAGCAGTTCTTC. Its translation: CAARRDSYNEQFF.

This clone was counted only a few times. This chain joins TRBV30 and TRBJ2-4; D is unclear. Trimming left V 8 bases short and J 2 bases short, with 10 bases between. Germline V lookup: CDR1 GTSNPN, CDR2 SVGIG (reference sequence). The CDR3 sequence is 12 residues long. CDR3 bases: TGTGCCCCGGAGTTGTCCAAAAACATTCAGTACTTC. It is translated as CAPELSKNIQYF.

V and J are TRBV2 and TRBJ2-7, with a weak D call TRBD1 (6 bases). The V and J ends lost 4 bases and 2 bases respectively, with 12 bases between them. CDR1 is SNHLY, CDR2 FYNNEI, per germline. The CDR3 is 14 amino acids. The CDR3 region is CASSVGTPPYEQYF. The CDR3 nucleotides read TGTGCCAGCAGTGTTGGGACACCTCCCTACGAGCAGTACTTC.

The table lists this clone with a few counts. V usage is TRBV6-5 and J usage is TRBJ1-2; a possible D gene is TRBD1 (6 bases). CDR3 size: 14 residues. Trimming removed 2 bases from V and 4 bases from J, with 11 bases in between. The germline V gene has CDR1 MNHEY and CDR2 SVGAGI. The CDR3 is CASSYGGASYGYTF. In DNA, the CDR3 is TGTGCCAGCAGTTACGGGGGGGCAAGCTATGGCTACACCTTC.

This clone was found a few times. The rearrangement links TRBV2 to TRBJ2-1, with TRBD2 matching 7 bases. The CDR3 is 14 amino acids. Trimming took 2 bases from V and 4 from J; bases not matched to a gene: 2. The germline V gene encodes CDR1 SNHLY and CDR2 FYNNEI. The CDR3 DNA is TGTGCCAGCAGTGAACTAGCGGATTACAATGAGCAGTTCTTC. Encoded protein: CASSELADYNEQFF. Full variable domain (rest looked up from reference TRBV2 and TRBJ2-1): EPEVTQTPSHQVTQMGQEVILRCVPISNHLYFYWYRQILGQKVEFLVSFYNNEISEKSEIFDDQFSVERPDGSNFTLKIRSTKLEDSAMYFCASSELADYNEQFFGPGTRLTVL.

This clone came up a few times. The chain uses TRBV13 and TRBJ2-7; unclear D gene. Germline CDR1 PRHDT, CDR2 FYEKMQ (reference sequence). The V and J ends lost 2 bases and 2 bases respectively, with 7 bases between them. The CDR3 contains 13 residues. The CDR3 region is CASSLNPTYEQYF. The CDR3 DNA reads TGTGCCAGCAGCTTAAACCCTACCTACGAGCAGTACTTC.

This rearrangement joins TRBV27 to TRBJ2-3; 8 bases are shared with TRBD2. V lost 3 bases, J lost 4 bases, and 6 bases stayed unmatched. CDR3 size: 15 residues. Looked up from germline, CDR1 is MNHEY and CDR2 is SMNVEV (reference sequence). The CDR3 sequence is CASSFEAGVADTQYF. Written as DNA, the CDR3 is TGTGCCAGCAGTTTCGAAGCGGGAGTTGCAGATACGCAGTATTTT.